A single sample gave rise to the 27 T cell receptor beta chains below, sequenced in a study of blood T cell repertoires in COVID-19. Clones were read by immunoSEQ multiplex PCR, and TCRdb kept only the in-frame ones, dropping some. The repertoire holds more than 250,000 clones, with 80% to 90% as singletons. Specimen: PBMCs or T cells enriched from blood (not recorded which). Source of these receptors: a woman aged 18 to 35 who had recovered from COVID-19.

The gene calls are TRBV10-1 and TRBJ1-2, with D uncertain. Germline V gives CDR1 WNHNN, CDR2 SYGVQD (reference sequence). The CDR3 is 13 residues long. Trimming removed 3 bases at V and 7 bases at J, with 12 bases between. The CDR3 reads CASSDGQAGGYTF. In DNA, the CDR3 is TGCGCCAGCAGTGACGGGCAGGCGGGTGGCTACACCTTC.

The chain has TRBV3-1 (or the pseudogene TRBV3-2) and TRBJ1-6, with 8 bases matching TRBD1. From germline, CDR1 is LGHDT and CDR2 YNNKEL (reference sequence). The CDR3 sequence is 15 residues long. With V trimmed by 4 bases and J by 7 bases, 6 bases remained unmatched. DNA of the CDR3: TGTGCCAGCAGCCCTCGGACAGGGAGGAATTCACCCCTCCACTTT. Translating it yields CASSPRTGRNSPLHF.

This chain's CDR3 is CASSFGGDRPQHF. Here the CDR3 DNA reads TGTGCCAGCAGCTTTGGAGGGGATAGGCCCCAGCATTTT. This rearrangement joins TRBV7-2 to TRBJ1-5; possible D gene TRBD1, 5 bases. CDR1 is SGHTA and CDR2 is FQGNSA in the germline V gene. The CDR3 is 13 amino acids. Trimming shortened V by 3 bases and J by 9 bases, and 12 bases separated the two germline ends.

CDR3 DNA sequence: TGCGCCAGCAGTCCTACAGGGTTAAATAGCAATCAGCCCCAGCATTTT. This translates into CASSPTGLNSNQPQHF. The gene calls are TRBV5-1 and TRBJ1-5, with TRBD1 as a possible D gene (6 bases). V shed 5 bases and J shed 0 bases, with 15 bases lying between them. CDR3 length equals 16 residues. Germline lookup yields CDR1 SGHRS and CDR2 YFSETQ.

This clone turned up a few times. The chain is built from TRBV13 and TRBJ1-2, with TRBD1 as a possible D gene (5 bases). Trimming removed 0 bases from V and 6 bases from J, with 14 bases in between. Germline-derived CDR1 and CDR2 are PRHDT and FYEKMQ (reference sequence). CDR3 length equals 15 residues. The CDR3 protein is CASSLGGDWADGYTF. The CDR3 nucleotides read TGTGCCAGCAGCTTAGGGGGGGACTGGGCGGATGGCTACACCTTC.

The genes are TRBV19 and TRBJ1-5, with 7 bases aligning to TRBD1. This CDR3 contains 17 residues. The V gene end was trimmed by 7 bases and the J gene end by 7 bases; junction bases not matched to a gene: 19. CDR1 and CDR2 (germline): LNHDA, SQIVND (reference sequence). The CDR3 DNA sequence: TGTGCCAGTAACTCGAGGGACAGAGGCTTATATTCCCAGCCCCAGCATTTT. This codes for CASNSRDRGLYSQPQHF.

The chain combines TRBV9 with TRBJ1-3; D not certain. The V gene's germline CDR1 is SGDLS and CDR2 YYNGEE. The germline V and J ends were trimmed by 0 bases and 0 bases, with 7 bases remaining between them. The CDR3 sequence is 15 residues long. The CDR3 spells CASSVAIHSGNTIYF. DNA for the CDR3: TGTGCCAGCAGCGTAGCTATCCACTCTGGAAACACCATATATTTT.

V gene TRBV5-4 combines with J gene TRBJ2-3, with unresolved D. The CDR3 extends over 15 amino acids. Germline CDR1 SGHNT, CDR2 YYREEE (reference sequence). Trimming removed 2 bases at V and 0 bases at J, with 10 bases between. The CDR3 region has the DNA TGTGCCAGCAGCTTTGGGCACCGTAGCACAGATACGCAGTATTTT. Its protein is CASSFGHRSTDTQYF.

This chain uses TRBV5-1 with TRBJ1-5; D might be TRBD1 (5 bases). This CDR3 region has 17 residues. CDR1 and CDR2 from the germline V gene are SGHRS and YFSETQ. The V and J ends lost 4 bases and 0 bases respectively, with 17 bases between them. CDR3 DNA sequence: TGCGCCAGCAGCACCGGTCCCGGCGGGGGTAGCAATCAGCCCCAGCATTTT. Amino acid sequence: CASSTGPGGGSNQPQHF.

V and J are TRBV2 and TRBJ2-7; tentative D call: TRBD2 (5 bases). The V and J ends lost 8 bases and 7 bases respectively, with 21 bases between them. The CDR3 is made up of 14 amino acids. CDR1 is SNHLY, CDR2 FYNNEI, per germline. The CDR3 spells CASCGLTLVGEQYF. The DNA for the CDR3 is TGTGCCAGCTGCGGGCTGACTTTAGTAGGGGAGCAGTACTTC.

The J gene is TRBJ2-7, the V gene TRBV4-1; D might be TRBD1 (6 bases). Trimming pared 4 bases from V and 2 bases from J, leaving 15 bases between. The CDR3 has 15 amino acids. The V gene's germline CDR1 is MGHRA and CDR2 YSYEKL. The CDR3: CASSPRTAETYEQYF. The CDR3 DNA sequence: TGCGCCAGCAGCCCCCGGACAGCAGAGACCTACGAGCAGTACTTC.

The chain carries TRBV4-1 and TRBJ2-7; 11 positions agree with TRBD2. After removal of 0 bases from V and 2 bases from J, the junction contained 12 bases not matched to a gene. The CDR3 contains 19 residues. Germline V CDR1 and CDR2: MGHRA, YSYEKL. The CDR3 nucleotides are TGCGCCAGCAGCCAAGATAGCGGGGAGGGACTAGCGGTGGCCTACGAGCAGTACTTC. Its translation is CASSQDSGEGLAVAYEQYF.

The chain has TRBV28 and TRBJ2-7, with D perhaps matching TRBD1 (5 bases). Trimming removed 6 bases at V and 2 bases at J, with 8 bases between. CDR1 MDHEN and CDR2 SYDVKM come from the germline V gene. This CDR3 is built from 12 residues. This CDR3 reads CASRQGPYEQYF. The CDR3 bases are TGTGCCAGCAGGCAGGGCCCCTACGAGCAGTACTTC.

V gene TRBV2 combines with J gene TRBJ2-7, with 7 bases aligning to TRBD1. The CDR3 spans 10 residues. With 10 bases clipped from V and 4 bases from J, the junction kept 1 base outside the gene matches. Germline V gives CDR1 SNHLY, CDR2 FYNNEI. CDR3 nucleotide sequence: TGTGCCACAGGGGGATACGAGCAGTACTTC. Translation: CATGGYEQYF.

V and J are TRBV19 and TRBJ2-2; weak D call: TRBD2 (6 bases). Germline CDR1 and CDR2: LNHDA and SQIVND (reference sequence). V lost 4 bases and J 0 bases, leaving 9 bases between the germline ends. CDR3 length: 15 amino acids. The DNA of the CDR3 is TGTGCCAGTAGTAACCTAGCGACGAACACCGGGGAGCTGTTTTTT. Translated: CASSNLATNTGELFF.

The chain carries TRBV10-3 and TRBJ1-3; D is undetermined. Trimming took off 8 bases at V and 0 bases at J, with 11 bases between the two ends. The CDR3 loop spans 14 amino acids. The germline V gene has CDR1 ENHRY and CDR2 SYGVKD. The CDR3 loop reads CAIRQQSSGNTIYF. As DNA, the CDR3 is TGTGCCATCCGGCAACAGAGCTCTGGAAACACCATATATTTT.

This sequence joins TRBV3-1 (or the pseudogene TRBV3-2) and TRBJ1-3, with 7 bases identical to TRBD1. Germline lookup yields CDR1 LGHDT and CDR2 YNNKEL (reference sequence). Trimming took 4 bases from V and 0 from J; bases not matched to a gene: 6. The CDR3 consists of 16 residues. Here the CDR3 DNA reads TGTGCCAGCAGCCGGGACAGCCTGAGCTCTGGAAACACCATATATTTT. Translation gives CASSRDSLSSGNTIYF.

The V and J genes are TRBV29-1 and TRBJ2-2; D not certain. CDR1 is SQVTM, CDR2 ANQGSEA, per germline. The V end was cut by 4 bases, the J end by 4 bases, with 7 bases between. This CDR3 spans 12 amino acids. This CDR3 is CSVGWATGELFF. In DNA form, the CDR3 reads TGCAGCGTTGGTTGGGCCACCGGGGAGCTGTTTTTT.

This chain uses TRBV5-1 with TRBJ2-7; 7 bases line up with TRBD1. Germline assignment: CDR1 SGHRS and CDR2 YFSETQ. J lost 2 bases, V lost 3 bases, and 5 bases had no gene match. The CDR3 covers 14 residues. The CDR3 nucleotides read TGCGCCAGCAGCTCCGGACAGGCCACCTACGAGCAGTACTTC. The encoded protein is CASSSGQATYEQYF.

This chain connects TRBV7-8 to TRBJ1-1, with TRBD1 identical over 9 bases. V trimming: 7 bases; J trimming: 11 bases; junction bases outside the gene matches: 17. Per the germline V gene, CDR1 is SGHVS and CDR2 is FQNEAQ. The CDR3 is 15 amino acids. The CDR3 bases are TGTGCCAGCATCCCAACCGTCGGGACAGGGCGGCGGGCTTTCTTT. As protein: CASIPTVGTGRRAFF.

This clone appeared once. The chain couples TRBV24-1 to TRBJ2-5; 9 bases line up with TRBD1. CDR1 is KGHDR and CDR2 is SFDVKD in the germline V gene. J lost 5 bases, V lost 3 bases, and 6 bases had no gene match. The CDR3 spans 15 residues. The CDR3 region is CATSDPRGTGETQYF. Written as DNA, the CDR3 is TGTGCCACCAGTGATCCGAGGGGGACAGGGGAGACCCAGTACTTC.

J is TRBJ2-7 and V is TRBV4-1; tentative D call: TRBD1 (5 bases). Trimming shortened V by 1 base and J by 0 bases, and 13 bases separated the two germline ends. CDR3 size: 16 residues. The germline V gene encodes CDR1 MGHRA and CDR2 YSYEKL. This CDR3 reads CASSQGLQGSSYEQYF. Written as DNA, the CDR3 is TGCGCCAGCAGCCAAGGTCTCCAGGGTAGCTCCTACGAGCAGTACTTC.

CDR3 in DNA: TGTGCCAGTAGTCCTACCTACGGGACAGGGATCTACGAGCAGTACTTC. Translation: CASSPTYGTGIYEQYF. This rearrangement joins TRBV19 to TRBJ2-7; 9 bases are shared with TRBD1. Germline lookup yields CDR1 LNHDA and CDR2 SQIVND (reference sequence). This CDR3 has 16 residues. The junction had 11 bases not matched to a gene; V was cut back by 5 bases and J by 3 bases.

V and J are TRBV6-2 or TRBV6-3 and TRBJ2-7; no clear D. The CDR3 has 12 amino acids. Per the germline V gene, CDR1 is MNHEY and CDR2 is SVGEGT. Trimming removed 6 bases from V and 3 bases from J, with 9 bases in between. CDR3 sequence reads: CASSLLYYEQYF. The CDR3 region has the DNA TGTGCCAGCAGCTTACTGTACTACGAGCAGTACTTC.

For this clone: The sample holds other DNA sequences that translate to the same CDR3. The chain joins TRBV19 to TRBJ1-1, with unresolved D. The CDR3 runs to 14 residues. Germline V gene data show CDR1 as LNHDA and CDR2 as SQIVND (reference sequence). V was cut by 1 base and J by 5 bases, with 11 bases left in between. CDR3: CASSIGGGGTEAFF. Here the CDR3 DNA reads TGTGCCAGTAGTATAGGAGGAGGAGGGACTGAAGCTTTCTTT.

Only a few counts were recorded for this clone. The chain recombines TRBV10-2 with TRBJ1-6, with 9 bases fitting TRBD1. J gave up 5 bases and V 8 bases, and 4 bases lay outside the gene matches. Germline-derived CDR1 and CDR2 are WSHSY and SAAADI. This CDR3 comprises 14 residues. The CDR3 spells CASSDRGDNSPLHF. As DNA, the CDR3 is TGCGCCAGCTCGGACAGGGGAGATAATTCACCCCTCCACTTT.

Of note for this clone: The junction departs from the called germline gene at one end, perhaps through a read error. This chain links TRBV7-7 with TRBJ2-2; 12 nucleotides match TRBD2. The germline CDR1 and CDR2 sequences are SSHAT and FNYEAQ (reference sequence). This CDR3 spans 15 amino acids. The CDR3 DNA sequence: TGTGCTAGCAGCCCCCCTAGCGGGGGGGCCGGGGAGCTGTTTTTT. Protein sequence: CASSPPSGGAGELFF.